This T cell receptor beta chain emerged from a study of blood T cells in healthy people across ages. The table lists this clonotype with a few counts. What it binds is not known. Donors gave around 10 milliliters of peripheral blood apiece. PCR was performed a second time for roughly 7 to 11 cycles using a sample-barcoded 5' primer and a J-beta primer mix. Each CDR3 protein gets one entry after TCRdb re-called the 5' RACE reads with MiXCR. The sample lists about 1.4 million distinct CDR3 sequences; 55% to 75% were seen once. Study-wide findings and caveats: Naive T cell percentage showed a strong correlation with the diversity of TCR beta. There was no known CMV status for donors, so expanded clonotype changes were possibly confounded. Long-lived donors had more naive CD4+ cells and higher diversity than aged donors.

This TCR derives from a man younger than 35 in good health. The sample taken for sequencing was blood.

The CDR3 nucleotides read TGCAGTGCTGAGGGACAGGGGTATATCGACGAGCAGTACTTC. Translated: CSAEGQGYIDEQYF. The V and J genes are TRBV20-1 and TRBJ2-5, with TRBD1 matching 10 bases. The J call may be mistaken, given a closer DNA end match to TRBJ2-7. The CDR3 runs to 14 residues. The germline V gene encodes CDR1 DFQATT and CDR2 SNEGSKA (reference sequence).